Listed here is a single T cell receptor beta chain. What antigen it recognizes has not been identified. Within one base of it there is no much larger clone, and no base qualities were kept. The CDR3 sequence holds 15 residues, the cysteine and phenylalanine included. Here the CDR3 DNA is all that survives: 45 bases in frame from base 1. CDR1 and CDR2, per the germline V gene, are SGHTA and FQGNSA. Trimming removed 4 bases from V and 1 base from J, leaving 11 bases between the germline ends. This entry comes from a study of shared clonotypes between healthy human individuals (dated by TCRdb to 2020 to 2022). Notes on the research overall: Three men and two women, aged 18 to 49 years, made up the cohort. Per donor, three plates each were used for CD4 naive and CD4 memory, two for CD8 naive, and one for CD8 memory. To estimate repertoire size and how much clonotype sharing occurs between individuals, the study deeply sequenced the blood TCR repertoires of about 5 healthy adults. To increase sequencing depth and limit assay-specific biases, different laboratories used diverse techniques to prepare libraries and sequence TCR repertoires. Leukapheresis yielded between about 0.94 and 8.9 billion PBMCs per donor.

Using the deep immunoSEQ assay, TCR CDR3 regions were amplified from genomic DNA by multiplex PCR. Extracted genomic DNA from each cell subset was distributed evenly across all wells of several immunoSEQ 96-well plates, and each plate was treated as a replicate. For sorted subsets, about 0.2 ug genomic DNA, equal to 30,000 or so T cell genomes, was loaded into each replicate PCR. Purified libraries were quantified with a Qubit 3.0 fluorometer, sized on a Bioanalyzer 2100, and re-quantified with the KAPA Library Quantification kit. Every immunoSEQ 96-well plate was sequenced on a dedicated single-read 150-cycle Illumina NextSeq 550 flow cell. Per the authors' processing: Because only junctional sequences without quality scores were contained in the immunoSEQ output, filtering matching that applied to full-length reads could not be performed. To assign V/J genes and CDR3, sequences were annotated against IMGT germline references using PyIR, a Python wrapper for IgBLAST v1.9. Reads were filtered out if the reads had weak V/J assignments (E-value above 1e-6), no CDR3, stop codons, out-of-frame junctions, or ambiguous translated residues. V3J clonotypes were defined as sequences sharing the same inferred V gene, J gene, and CDR3 amino acid sequence. The percentage overlap between two repertoires was calculated by dividing the number of shared unique clonotypes by the size of the smaller repertoire. Three approaches were used to assess repertoire richness: RTK rarefaction, the Chao1 estimator, and Recon v2.1 estimates of unobserved clonotypes. OLGA was used to compute generation probabilities for all TCRbeta clonotypes that the gDNA method yielded from a few donors. In TCRdb, the immuneACCESS table is reduced to in-frame sequences with V and J assigned. These tables do not hold every clone; where another copy was compared, an unresolved V gene accounts for under half, and the others remain unexplained. V, J and clone size are those of that table, while D and trimming were read from the DNA. For this sample the table gives about 1 million clones, of which about three quarters were detected only once. Approximately 1.3% of the sample rests with the top ten.

The donors were healthy, HIV-negative adults who had no recently reported acute infections or vaccinations. Every donor was a Caucasian adult living in Nashville, Tennessee, USA. Magnetic negative selection was used to enrich CD4+ T cells, after which naive cells were positively selected on CD45RA and the negative fraction became the memory subset. Blood was collected by leukapheresis, and PBMCs were isolated by Ficoll-Histopaque density gradient centrifugation and then cryopreserved in liquid nitrogen vapor phase. Analytical flow cytometry was used to check the purity and quantity of every magnetically sorted T cell population. Genomic DNA was isolated from each sorted fraction and quantified by UV absorbance on a Nanodrop 2000c. Results and caveats for the whole study, not just this receptor: Based on pairwise subsampling, the degree of clonotype sharing among donors was expected to be affected by sequencing depth. Rarefaction of sorted-subset datasets indicated incomplete sequencing despite the large sequencing depth. Larger estimated clonotype richness was generally found for naive subsets than for memory subsets. Sampling was restricted to blood, and TCR repertoires in tissue are likely to differ from TCR repertoires in blood. Compared with non-shared clonotypes, the clonotypes found in all four sorted-subset donors had higher generation probabilities. When several donors were compared, the shared fraction of clonotypes was around 4.6% for naive CD4, around 3.6% for naive CD8, 2.3% for memory CD4, and roughly 0.43% for memory CD8. The small number of donors limited the genetic and exposure-history diversity represented.

The clonotype was recovered from a man younger than 30 in good health. Recombination linked TRBV7-2 to TRBJ2-1, with a weak D call of TRBD2 (6 bases match). Sequenced input: memory CD4+ T cells sorted from blood. This specimen's cell subset or site label, interpreted: CD45RA-negative fraction. The DNA sequence is as follows: TGTGCCAGCAGCTCCGGACTATCGTCCTACAATGAGCAGTTCTTC. Translated, this gives CASSSGLSSYNEQFF.